The 13 T cell receptor beta chains presented below share a single source sample, sequenced in a study of T cells expressing NK-cell markers. One entry per CDR3 protein, without DNA, is what TCRdb gives after re-calling the 5' RACE reads. Its table lists 500,000 or so distinct CDR3 sequences. Sequencing used blood T cells: a sorted CD56 or NKG2C T cell subset, CD4+ or CD8+ T cells, or bulk PBMC T cells (not recorded which). The receptors come from a man younger than 35 in good health.

The chain has TRBV11-2 and TRBJ2-1; TCRdb's D call of TRBD2 is untestable without DNA. The CDR3 has 15 residues. CDR1 is SGHAT and CDR2 is FQNNGV in the germline V gene. The CDR3 loop reads CASSSPRTGNNEQFF.

J is TRBJ2-6 and V is TRBV29-1; as DNA is missing, the TRBD1 call by TCRdb cannot be tested. Germline V CDR1 and CDR2: SQVTM, ANQGSEA. The CDR3 extends over 13 amino acids. The chain's CDR3 is CSARGAQANVLTF.

This chain connects TRBV7-2 to TRBJ1-2. This CDR3 is 14 amino acids long. Germline V gene data show CDR1 as SGHTA and CDR2 as FQGNSA. The CDR3 loop reads CASNARQSNYGYTF.

The rearrangement uses TRBV12-3 or TRBV12-4 and TRBJ2-2; checking the TCRdb D call of TRBD2 is not possible without DNA. The CDR3 spans 19 residues. CDR3 loop: CASSHGLAGGSRNTGELFF.

J is TRBJ2-2 and V is TRBV7-9; the TCRdb D gene call, TRBD1, has no DNA to confirm it. The CDR3 is 17 residues long. Germline CDR1 and CDR2: SEHNR and FQNEAQ (reference sequence). The CDR3 protein is CASSSLIGQPNTGELFF. Drawing the rest from reference TRBV7-9 and TRBJ2-2, the complete variable domain is DTGVSQNPRHKITKRGQNVTFRCDPISEHNRLYWYRQTLGQGPEFLTYFQNEAQLEKSRLLSDRFSAERPKGSFSTLEIQRTEQGDSAMYLCASSSLIGQPNTGELFFGEGSRLTVL.

J is TRBJ1-2 and V is TRBV20-1; TCRdb reports TRBD1, a call that lacks DNA to check it against. The length of the CDR3 is 13 residues. From germline, CDR1 is DFQATT and CDR2 SNEGSKA (reference sequence). CDR3 in amino acids: CSARIGTGYGYTF.

The rearrangement joins TRBV7-9 to TRBJ2-1. This CDR3 has 15 residues. Germline V CDR1 and CDR2: SEHNR, FQNEAQ (reference sequence). CDR3 protein: CASTSRLVSYNEQFF.

The gene calls are TRBV12-3 or TRBV12-4 and TRBJ2-3; absent DNA, TCRdb's TRBD1 call cannot be checked. The CDR3 is made up of 15 amino acids. Here the CDR3 reads CASSQGQGSTDTQYF.

This chain uses TRBV27 with TRBJ2-7; TCRdb reports TRBD2, a call that lacks DNA to check it against. The CDR3 runs to 17 residues. Germline-derived CDR1 and CDR2 are MNHEY and SMNVEV (reference sequence). The CDR3 here is CASSSTGLAGDSYEQYF.

The V call is TRBV4-3, the J call TRBJ2-1; the TCRdb D gene call, TRBD1, has no DNA to confirm it. This CDR3 is 16 amino acids long. The germline CDR1 and CDR2 sequences are LGHNA and YSLEER. CDR3 sequence: CASSQDKSGAWDEQFF.

V usage is TRBV6-1 and J usage is TRBJ2-1; TCRdb picks TRBD2, but there is no DNA to check that call. Looked up from germline, CDR1 is MNHNS and CDR2 is SASEGT. The CDR3 is 17 residues long. CDR3 protein: CASSPTSGTTTLNEQFF.

The V call is TRBV12-3 or TRBV12-4, the J call TRBJ2-5; there is no DNA to check the TCRdb D call of TRBD1. The CDR3 is 14 residues long. CDR3 protein: CASSDTGLHETQYF.

This chain uses TRBV28 with TRBJ2-2; TCRdb outputs TRBD1, but without DNA this stays unchecked. CDR3 size: 19 residues. Germline lookup yields CDR1 MDHEN and CDR2 SYDVKM. This chain's CDR3 is CASSFEFLDRGKNTGELFF.